The 8 T cell receptor beta chains listed next were all sequenced from one sample in a study of T-cell memory formation after mild COVID-19. TCRdb itself ran the 5' RACE reads through MiXCR, one entry per CDR3 protein. Of under 300,000 distinct CDR3 sequences in the sample, approximately 9% were seen once. Sequencing input: PBMCs or a T cell subset sorted from them (not recorded which). The receptors come from a man between 18 and 29 years old who had mild COVID-19 (a few samples of this study predate the infection). Cell type and time point are not known.

In this sample, this clonotype turned up many times. V usage is TRBV7-2 and J usage is TRBJ2-5; unclear D gene. The germline V gene has CDR1 SGHTA and CDR2 FQGNSA. The length of the CDR3 is 12 residues. V was clipped by 1 base and J by 8 bases, with 8 bases between them. As DNA, the CDR3 is TGTGCCAGCAGCTTAGAAGGGTTTACCCAGTACTTC. This codes for CASSLEGFTQYF.

This clonotype was seen a handful of times. J is TRBJ2-2 and V is TRBV4-1, with 8 bases matching TRBD1. The CDR3 is 14 residues long. V was pared by 4 bases and J by 6 bases, with 4 bases of the junction left unmatched. CDR1 is MGHRA and CDR2 is YSYEKL in the germline V gene. CDR3 sequence (DNA): TGCGCCAGCAGCCGCAGGGGGCACCCCGGGGAGCTGTTTTTT. This translates into CASSRRGHPGELFF.

This chain joins TRBV3-1 and TRBJ1-1, with 7 nucleotides matching TRBD1. Germline V lookup: CDR1 LGHDT, CDR2 YNNKEL (reference sequence). The V segment lost 1 base and the J segment 7 bases; nucleotides outside the gene matches: 0. CDR3 length: 12 residues. CDR3 region: CASSQGDSEAFF. CDR3 sequence (DNA): TGTGCCAGCAGCCAAGGGGACAGTGAAGCTTTCTTT.

This clonotype showed up many times. The chain links TRBV20-1 to TRBJ1-6, with 7 bases that match TRBD1. Looked up from germline, CDR1 is DFQATT and CDR2 is SNEGSKA (reference sequence). With V trimmed by 0 bases and J by 1 base, 6 bases remained unmatched. This CDR3 region has 17 residues. CDR3 nucleotide sequence: TGCAGTGCTAGAGATTGGCAGGGGGATTCCTATAATTCACCCCTCCACTTT. It yields the protein CSARDWQGDSYNSPLHF.

The chain couples TRBV6-2 or TRBV6-3 to TRBJ1-1, with a possible D match to TRBD1 (5 bases). The germline V and J ends were trimmed by 8 bases and 10 bases, with 14 bases remaining between them. The CDR3 contains 11 residues. The germline gives CDR1 MNHEY, CDR2 SVGEGT. CDR3 amino acids: CASFAERGAFF. The CDR3 DNA is TGTGCCAGCTTCGCCGAAAGGGGAGCTTTCTTT.

The chain combines TRBV5-1 with TRBJ2-3, with D perhaps assigned TRBD1 or TRBD2 (5 bases each). Germline values: CDR1 SGHRS, CDR2 YFSETQ. This CDR3 is 17 amino acids long. V lost 0 bases and J lost 6, with 20 bases in between. The CDR3 reads CASSLAVTRDPIDTQYF. The DNA for the CDR3 is TGCGCCAGCAGCTTGGCCGTAACCCGGGACCCCATCGATACGCAGTATTTT.

This clonotype was counted many times. The genes are TRBV29-1 and TRBJ2-5, with 7 bases lining up with TRBD1. Germline V lookup: CDR1 SQVTM, CDR2 ANQGSEA. Unmatched junction bases numbered 1, after V lost 6 bases and J lost 0 bases. CDR3 length: 12 residues. CDR3 sequence (DNA): TGCAGCGTGGGGACAGACCAAGAGACCCAGTACTTC. As protein: CSVGTDQETQYF.

This clonotype was seen a few times. The chain carries TRBV12-3 or TRBV12-4 and TRBJ1-1; D remains ambiguous. This CDR3 has 14 residues. V gave up 3 bases and J gave up 0 bases, with 8 bases separating them. DNA for the CDR3: TGTGCCAGCAGTTTCGTTCCCCTGAACACTGAAGCTTTCTTT. Protein sequence: CASSFVPLNTEAFF.